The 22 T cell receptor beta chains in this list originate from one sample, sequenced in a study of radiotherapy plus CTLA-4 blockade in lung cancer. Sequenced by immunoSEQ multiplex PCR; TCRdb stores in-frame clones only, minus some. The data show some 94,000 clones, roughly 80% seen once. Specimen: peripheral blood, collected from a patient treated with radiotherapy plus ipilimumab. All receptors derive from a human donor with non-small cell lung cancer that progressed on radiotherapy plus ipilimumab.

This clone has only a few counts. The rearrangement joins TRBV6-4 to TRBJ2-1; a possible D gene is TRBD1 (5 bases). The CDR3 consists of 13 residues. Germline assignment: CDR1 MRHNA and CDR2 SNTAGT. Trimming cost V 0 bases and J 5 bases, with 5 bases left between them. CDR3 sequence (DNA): TGTGCCAGCAGTGACTCGGACAACAATGAGCAGTTCTTC. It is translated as CASSDSDNNEQFF.

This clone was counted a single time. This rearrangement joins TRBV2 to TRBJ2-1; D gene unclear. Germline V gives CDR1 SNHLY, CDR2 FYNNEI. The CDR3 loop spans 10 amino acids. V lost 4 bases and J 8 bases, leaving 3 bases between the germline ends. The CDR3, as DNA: TGTGCCAGCAGTGGTGATGAGCAGTTCTTC. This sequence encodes CASSGDEQFF.

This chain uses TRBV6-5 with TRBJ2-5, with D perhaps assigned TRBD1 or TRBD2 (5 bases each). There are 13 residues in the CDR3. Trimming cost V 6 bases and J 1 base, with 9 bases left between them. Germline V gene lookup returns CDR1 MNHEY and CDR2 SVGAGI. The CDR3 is CASRGTPQETQYF. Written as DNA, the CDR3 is TGTGCCAGCAGGGGGACGCCCCAAGAGACCCAGTACTTC.

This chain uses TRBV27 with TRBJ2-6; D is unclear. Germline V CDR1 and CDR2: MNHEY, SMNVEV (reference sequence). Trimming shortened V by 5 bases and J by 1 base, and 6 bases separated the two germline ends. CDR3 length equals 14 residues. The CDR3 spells CASSRVSGANVLTF. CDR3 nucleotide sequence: TGTGCCAGCAGTCGGGTATCTGGGGCCAACGTCCTGACTTTC. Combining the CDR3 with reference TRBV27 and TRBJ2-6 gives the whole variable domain EAQVTQNPRYLITVTGKKLTVTCSQNMNHEYMSWYRQDPGLGLRQIYYSMNVEVTDKGDVPEGYKVSRKEKRNFPLILESPSPNQTSLYFCASSRVSGANVLTFGAGSRLTVL.

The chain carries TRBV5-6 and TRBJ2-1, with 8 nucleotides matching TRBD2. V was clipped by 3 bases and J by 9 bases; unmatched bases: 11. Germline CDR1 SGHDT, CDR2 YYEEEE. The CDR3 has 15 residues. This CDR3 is CASSSPSGSRAEQFF. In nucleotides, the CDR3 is TGTGCCAGCAGCTCCCCCAGCGGGAGTCGGGCTGAGCAGTTCTTC.

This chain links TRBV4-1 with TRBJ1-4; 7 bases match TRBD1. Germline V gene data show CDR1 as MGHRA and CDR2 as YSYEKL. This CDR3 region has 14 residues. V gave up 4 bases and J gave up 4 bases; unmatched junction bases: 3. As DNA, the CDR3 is TGCGCCAGCAGCCGGGGACAGATTAATGAAAAACTGTTTTTT. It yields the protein CASSRGQINEKLFF.

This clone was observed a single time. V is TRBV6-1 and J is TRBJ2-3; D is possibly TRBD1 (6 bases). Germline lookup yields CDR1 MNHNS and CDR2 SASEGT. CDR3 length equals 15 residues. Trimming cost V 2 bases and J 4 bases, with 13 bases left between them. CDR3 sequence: CASSERTVIADTQYF. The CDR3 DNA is TGTGCCAGCAGTGAACGGACAGTCATCGCAGATACGCAGTATTTT.

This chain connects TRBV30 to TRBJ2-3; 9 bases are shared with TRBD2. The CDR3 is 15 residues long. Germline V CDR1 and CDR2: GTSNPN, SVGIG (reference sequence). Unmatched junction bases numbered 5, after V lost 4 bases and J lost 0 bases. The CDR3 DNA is TGTGCCTGGACCATCAGCGGGGGGAGCACAGATACGCAGTATTTT. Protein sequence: CAWTISGGSTDTQYF.

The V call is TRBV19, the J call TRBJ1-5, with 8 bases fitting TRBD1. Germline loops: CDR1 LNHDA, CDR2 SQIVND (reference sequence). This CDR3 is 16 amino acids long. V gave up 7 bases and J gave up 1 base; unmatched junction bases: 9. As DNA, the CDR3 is TGTGCCAGTACCAAGACAGGGGTGCTCAGCAATCAGCCCCAGCATTTT. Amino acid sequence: CASTKTGVLSNQPQHF.

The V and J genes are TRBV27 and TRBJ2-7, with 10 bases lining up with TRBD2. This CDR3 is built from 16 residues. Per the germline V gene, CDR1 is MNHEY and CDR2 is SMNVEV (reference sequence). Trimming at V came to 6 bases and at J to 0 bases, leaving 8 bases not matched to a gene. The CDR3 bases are TGTGCCAGCAGCCAGACTAGCGGGTCTAGCTCCTACGAGCAGTACGTC. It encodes CASSQTSGSSSYEQYV.

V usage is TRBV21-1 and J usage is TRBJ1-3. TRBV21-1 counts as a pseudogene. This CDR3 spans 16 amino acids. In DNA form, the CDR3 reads TGTGCCAGCAGCATTTCCAAGCCCTCCAACGGAAACACCATATATTTT. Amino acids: CASSISKPSNGNTIYF.

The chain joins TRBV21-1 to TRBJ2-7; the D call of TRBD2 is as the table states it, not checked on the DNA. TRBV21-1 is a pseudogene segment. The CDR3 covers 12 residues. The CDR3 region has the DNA TGTGCCAGCAGCAGCACTATCTACGAGCAGTACTTC. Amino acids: CASSSTIYEQYF.

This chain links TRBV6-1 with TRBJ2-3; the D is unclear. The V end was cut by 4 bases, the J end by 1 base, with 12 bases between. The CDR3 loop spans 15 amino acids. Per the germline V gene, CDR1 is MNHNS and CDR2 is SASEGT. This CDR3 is CASSGTWAGTDTQYF. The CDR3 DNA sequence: TGTGCCAGCAGTGGGACCTGGGCGGGCACAGATACGCAGTATTTT.

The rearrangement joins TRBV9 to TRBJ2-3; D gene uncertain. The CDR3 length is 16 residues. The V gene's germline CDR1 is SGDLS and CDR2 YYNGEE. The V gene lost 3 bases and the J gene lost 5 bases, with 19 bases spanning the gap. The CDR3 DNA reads TGTGCCAGCAGCGGCCTCGGAAAAAAACCGGAAGATACGCAGTATTTT. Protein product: CASSGLGKKPEDTQYF.

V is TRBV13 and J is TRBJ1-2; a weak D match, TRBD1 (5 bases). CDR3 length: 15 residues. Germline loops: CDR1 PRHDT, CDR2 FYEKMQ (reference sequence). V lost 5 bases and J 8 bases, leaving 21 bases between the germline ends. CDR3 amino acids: CASSLGGRGVRGYTF. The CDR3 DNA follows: TGTGCCAGCAGCCTCGGGGGTCGGGGGGTTCGCGGCTACACCTTC.

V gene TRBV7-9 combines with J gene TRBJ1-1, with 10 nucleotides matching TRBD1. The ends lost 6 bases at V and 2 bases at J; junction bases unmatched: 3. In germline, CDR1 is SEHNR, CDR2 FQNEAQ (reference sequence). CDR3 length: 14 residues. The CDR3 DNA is TGTGCCAGCAGGCGGGACAGGGGAAACACTGAAGCTTTCTTT. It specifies CASRRDRGNTEAFF.

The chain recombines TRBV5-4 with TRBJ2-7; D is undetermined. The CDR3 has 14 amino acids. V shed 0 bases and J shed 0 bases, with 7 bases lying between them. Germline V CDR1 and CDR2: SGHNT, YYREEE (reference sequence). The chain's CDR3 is CASSLGADSYEQYF. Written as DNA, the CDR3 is TGTGCCAGCAGCTTGGGGGCAGACTCCTACGAGCAGTACTTC.

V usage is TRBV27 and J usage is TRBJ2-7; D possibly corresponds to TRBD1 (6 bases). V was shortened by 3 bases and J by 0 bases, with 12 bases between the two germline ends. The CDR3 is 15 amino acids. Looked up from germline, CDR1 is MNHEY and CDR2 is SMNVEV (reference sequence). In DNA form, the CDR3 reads TGTGCCAGCAGTTTGGCCCGGGACATCTCCTACGAGCAGTACTTC. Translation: CASSLARDISYEQYF.

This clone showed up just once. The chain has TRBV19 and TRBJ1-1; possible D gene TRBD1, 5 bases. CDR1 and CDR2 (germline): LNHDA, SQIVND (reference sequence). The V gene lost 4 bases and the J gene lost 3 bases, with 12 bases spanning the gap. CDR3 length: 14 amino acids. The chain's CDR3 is CASSTLGGYTEAFF. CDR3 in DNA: TGTGCCAGTAGTACCCTGGGGGGGTACACTGAAGCTTTCTTT.

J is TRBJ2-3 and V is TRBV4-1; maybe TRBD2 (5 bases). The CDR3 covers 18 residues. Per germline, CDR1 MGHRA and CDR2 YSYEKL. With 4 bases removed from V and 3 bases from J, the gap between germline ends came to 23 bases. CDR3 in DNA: TGCGCCAGCAGCCGGATAGATCTGGTTGTCTCGGGGACAGATACGCAGTATTTT. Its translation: CASSRIDLVVSGTDTQYF.

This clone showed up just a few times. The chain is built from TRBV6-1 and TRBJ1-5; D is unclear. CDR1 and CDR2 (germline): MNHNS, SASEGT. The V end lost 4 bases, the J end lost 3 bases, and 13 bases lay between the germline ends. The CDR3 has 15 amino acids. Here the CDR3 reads CASSVDVGFNQPQHF. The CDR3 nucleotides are TGTGCCAGCAGTGTGGACGTGGGGTTCAATCAGCCCCAGCATTTT.

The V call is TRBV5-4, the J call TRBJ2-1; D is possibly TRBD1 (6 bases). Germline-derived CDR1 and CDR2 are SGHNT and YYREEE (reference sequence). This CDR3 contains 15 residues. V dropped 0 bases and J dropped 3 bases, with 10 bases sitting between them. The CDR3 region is CASSLDRGNYNEQFF. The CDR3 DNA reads TGTGCCAGCAGCTTGGATAGGGGGAACTACAATGAGCAGTTCTTC.